The TCR beta chain under discussion was sequenced for a study of blood T cells in healthy people across ages. Sample-barcoded 5' priming and a J-beta primer mix drove a second PCR of about 6 to 12 cycles. Via MiXCR, TCRdb re-called the 5' RACE reads, giving one row per CDR3 protein. Here the sample spans about 1.1 million distinct CDR3 sequences, approximately 38% being singletons. Germline CDR1 SGDLS, CDR2 YYNGEE. This CDR3 is 19 amino acids long. V gene TRBV9 combines with J gene TRBJ2-1; 13 bases agree with TRBD2. The DNA end is a closer match to TRBJ2-7, so the J assignment may be wrong. This TCR came from a man aged 18 to 30 in good health. Sequencing input: blood. CDR3 protein: CASSPPGLAGFSSYNEQYF. DNA for the CDR3: TGTGCCAGCAGCCCCCCGGGACTAGCGGGGTTTTCCTCCTACAATGAGCAGTACTTC.